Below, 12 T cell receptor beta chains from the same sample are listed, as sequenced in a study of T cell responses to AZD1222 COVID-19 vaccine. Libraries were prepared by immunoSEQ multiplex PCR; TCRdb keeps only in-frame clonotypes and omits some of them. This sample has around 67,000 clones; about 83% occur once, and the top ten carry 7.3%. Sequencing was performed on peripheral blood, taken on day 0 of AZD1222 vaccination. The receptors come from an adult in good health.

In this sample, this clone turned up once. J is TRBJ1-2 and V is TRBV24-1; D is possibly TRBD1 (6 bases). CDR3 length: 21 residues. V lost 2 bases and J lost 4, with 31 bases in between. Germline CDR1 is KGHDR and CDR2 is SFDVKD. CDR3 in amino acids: CATSDSLDDSTGYKGGYGYTF. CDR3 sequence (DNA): TGTGCCACCAGTGATTCTTTAGACGATTCGACAGGTTATAAGGGGGGCTATGGCTACACCTTC.

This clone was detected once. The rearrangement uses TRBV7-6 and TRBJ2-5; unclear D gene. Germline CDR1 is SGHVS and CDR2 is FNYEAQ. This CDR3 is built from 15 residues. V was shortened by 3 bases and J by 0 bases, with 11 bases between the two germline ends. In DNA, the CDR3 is TGTGCCAGCAGCTTTAGGTACTCGTACCAAGAGACCCAGTACTTC. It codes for CASSFRYSYQETQYF.

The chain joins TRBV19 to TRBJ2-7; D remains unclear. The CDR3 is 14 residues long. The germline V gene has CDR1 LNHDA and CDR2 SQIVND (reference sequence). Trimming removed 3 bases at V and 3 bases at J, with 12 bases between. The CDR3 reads CASSILHTGYEQYF. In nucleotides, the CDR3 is TGTGCCAGTAGTATCCTCCACACGGGCTACGAGCAGTACTTC.

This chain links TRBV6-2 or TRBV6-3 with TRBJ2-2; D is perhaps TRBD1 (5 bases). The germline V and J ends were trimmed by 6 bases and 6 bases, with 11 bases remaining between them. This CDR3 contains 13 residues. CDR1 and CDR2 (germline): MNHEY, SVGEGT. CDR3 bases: TGTGCCAGCAGCCAACGACAGTCCGGGGAGCTGTTTTTT. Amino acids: CASSQRQSGELFF.

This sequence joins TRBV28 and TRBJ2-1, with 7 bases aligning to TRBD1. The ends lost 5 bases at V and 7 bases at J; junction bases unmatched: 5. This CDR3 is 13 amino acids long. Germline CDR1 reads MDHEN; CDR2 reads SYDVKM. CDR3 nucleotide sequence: TGTGCCAGCAGTACCACGACAGGGAATGAGCAGTTCTTC. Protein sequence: CASSTTTGNEQFF.

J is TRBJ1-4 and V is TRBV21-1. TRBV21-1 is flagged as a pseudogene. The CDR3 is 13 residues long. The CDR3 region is CASSKGENEKLFF. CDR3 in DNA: TGTGCCAGCAGCAAGGGTGAGAATGAAAAACTGTTTTTT.

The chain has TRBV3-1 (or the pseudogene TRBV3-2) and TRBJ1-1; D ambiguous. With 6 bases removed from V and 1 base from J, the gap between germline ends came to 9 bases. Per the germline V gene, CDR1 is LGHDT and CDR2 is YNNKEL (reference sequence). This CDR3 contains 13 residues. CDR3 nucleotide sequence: TGTGCCAGCAGGTGGACGGGGAACACTGAAGCTTTCTTT. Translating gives CASRWTGNTEAFF.

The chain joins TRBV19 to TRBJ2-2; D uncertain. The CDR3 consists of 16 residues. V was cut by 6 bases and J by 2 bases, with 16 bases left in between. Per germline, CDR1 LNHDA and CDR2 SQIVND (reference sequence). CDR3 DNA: TGTGCCAGTAGAGACGTTTCAAGGACCAACACCGGGGAGCTGTTTTTT. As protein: CASRDVSRTNTGELFF.

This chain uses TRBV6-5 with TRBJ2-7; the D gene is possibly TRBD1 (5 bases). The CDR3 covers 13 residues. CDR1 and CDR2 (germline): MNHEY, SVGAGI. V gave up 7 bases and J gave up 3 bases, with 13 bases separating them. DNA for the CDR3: TGTGCCAGCACGGTGGCAGGGTTCTACGAGCAGTACTTC. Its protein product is CASTVAGFYEQYF.

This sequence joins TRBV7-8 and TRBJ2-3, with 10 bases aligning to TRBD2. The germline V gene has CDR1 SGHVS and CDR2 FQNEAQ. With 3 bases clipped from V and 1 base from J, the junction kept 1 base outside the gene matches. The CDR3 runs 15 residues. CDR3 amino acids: CASSFSGGRTDTQYF. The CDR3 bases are TGTGCCAGCAGCTTTAGCGGGGGGCGCACAGATACGCAGTATTTT.

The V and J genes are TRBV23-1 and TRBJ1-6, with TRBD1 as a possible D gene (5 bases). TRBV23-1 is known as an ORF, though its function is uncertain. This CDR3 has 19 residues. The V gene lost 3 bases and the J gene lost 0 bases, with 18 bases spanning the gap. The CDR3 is CASSHSRTWGSSYNSPLHF. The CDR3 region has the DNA TGCGCCAGCAGTCACTCCCGGACATGGGGTAGCTCCTATAATTCACCCCTCCACTTT.

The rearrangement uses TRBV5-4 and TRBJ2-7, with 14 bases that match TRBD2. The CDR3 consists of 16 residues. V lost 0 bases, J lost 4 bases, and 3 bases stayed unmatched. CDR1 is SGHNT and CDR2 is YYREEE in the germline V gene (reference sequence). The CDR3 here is CASSLGTSGGPYEQYF. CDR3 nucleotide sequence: TGTGCCAGCAGCTTGGGGACTAGCGGGGGGCCTTACGAGCAGTACTTC.